This is a list of T cell receptor beta chains from one sample in a study of HIV-infected patients and healthy controls. One entry per CDR3 protein, called by TCRdb with MiXCR from the 5' RACE reads. This table has roughly 10,000 distinct CDR3 sequences, 8% appearing once. The sample was blood. The receptors here all came from an adult in good health. Both conserved end residues are part of each CDR3. A D gene is named only where the DNA matches it firmly. Size tells how often a clone was seen (once, few, many) or the class of an expanded clone, and some rows leave it out.

D gene | clone size | J gene | V gene | CDR3 DNA | CDR3 protein
NA | medium-sized | TRBJ2-5 | TRBV11-2 | TGTGCCAGCAGCTGGGCGCAGGTATTCCAAGAGACCCAGTACTTC | CASSWAQVFQETQYF
NA | many | TRBJ2-2 | TRBV2 | TGTGCCAGCAGTTACAACACCGGGGAGCTGTTTTTT | CASSYNTGELFF
NA | few | TRBJ2-3 | TRBV19 | TGTGCCAGTAGTAGAAGACAGACCACAGATACGCAGTATTTT | CASSRRQTTDTQYF
TRBD1 | NA | TRBJ2-1 | TRBV29-1 | TGCAGCGTCCTGGACAGGTCCGGTTACAATGAGCAGTTCTTC | CSVLDRSGYNEQFF
NA | many | TRBJ1-2 | TRBV27 | TGTGCCAGCAGTTTTTCGCGCGACAGACGCTATGGCTACACCTTC | CASSFSRDRRYGYTF
TRBD1 | few | TRBJ2-1 | TRBV13 | TGTGCCAGCAGCAGAACGGGACAGGGGGTGAGGCAGTACAATGAGCAGTTCTTC | CASSRTGQGVRQYNEQFF
NA | many | TRBJ1-2 | TRBV18 | TGTGCCAGCTCACCAACCTTGGTTAGGGAGAACTATGGCTACACCTTC | CASSPTLVRENYGYTF
TRBD1 | NA | TRBJ2-5 | TRBV6-1 | TGTGCCAGCAGTGAATCACAGGGGCCGACAGAGACCCAGTACTTC | CASSESQGPTETQYF
NA | many | TRBJ2-5 | TRBV2 | TGTGCCAGCAGCTGGCTCCCCCTGGAGACCCAGTACTTC | CASSWLPLETQYF
NA | many | TRBJ1-2 | TRBV5-4 | TGTGCCAGCAGCACCGGGACGCACCCTAACTATGGCTACACCTTC | CASSTGTHPNYGYTF
TRBD1 | many | TRBJ1-2 | TRBV20-1 | TGCAGTGCTAGAGAGGAGGACAGGGCCGGCTACACCTTC | CSAREEDRAGYTF
NA | many | TRBJ2-7 | TRBV20-1 | TGCAGTGCTAGATTTAGCGGTGTCTACGAGCAGTACTTC | CSARFSGVYEQYF
TRBD2 | medium-sized | TRBJ2-7 | TRBV20-1 | TGCAGTGCGACGAGGAGCGGGGGGACCTACGAGCAGTACTTC | CSATRSGGTYEQYF
NA | NA | TRBJ1-2 | TRBV20-1 | TGCAGTGCTAGAAAAGGACAGATGAGAACCTACTATGGCTACACCTTC | CSARKGQMRTYYGYTF
TRBD1 | medium-sized | TRBJ2-5 | TRBV6-1 | TGTGCCAGCAGTCGACAGGGGAGGGAGACCCAGTACTTC | CASSRQGRETQYF
TRBD1 | many | TRBJ1-5 | TRBV6-1 | TGTGCCAGCAGTGGAAAGACAGGGAGTAACCAGCCCCAGCATTTT | CASSGKTGSNQPQHF
TRBD1 | many | TRBJ2-7 | TRBV6-2/TRBV6-3 | TGTGCCAGCACCGACGGACAGGGGGGCCTACGGTACTTC | CASTDGQGGLRYF
NA | many | TRBJ1-1 | TRBV7-9 | TGTGCCAGCAGCCCGGAGAACTTGAACACTGAAGCTTTCTTT | CASSPENLNTEAFF
TRBD1 | many | TRBJ1-1 | TRBV29-1 | TGCAGCGGGGACAGGGACACTGAAGCTTTCTTT | CSGDRDTEAFF
NA | medium-sized | TRBJ1-2 | TRBV4-1 | TGCGCCAGCAGCCAAGAAGGGCAGGGCTATGGCTACACCTTC | CASSQEGQGYGYTF
TRBD2 | medium-sized | TRBJ2-3 | TRBV6-1 | TGTGCCAGCGGGGGGGGAGGCACAGATACGCAGTATTTT | CASGGGGTDTQYF
NA | many | TRBJ1-1 | TRBV5-1 | TGCGCCAGCAGCCCCCTCCCGCGGGGTGGCACTGAAGCTTTCTTT | CASSPLPRGGTEAFF
NA | medium-sized | TRBJ2-7 | TRBV18 | TGTGCCAGCTCACAAAACCATGGGTCCGAGCAGTACTTC | CASSQNHGSEQYF
TRBD1 | medium-sized | TRBJ2-7 | TRBV5-1 | TGCGCCAGCAGCTTGAACCCGGACAGGGTTAAACTTACCTACGAGCAGTACTTC | CASSLNPDRVKLTYEQYF
NA | NA | TRBJ2-5 | TRBV4-1 | TGCGCCAGCAGCCAAGGCGGGACTTTCCAAGAGACCCAGTACTTC | CASSQGGTFQETQYF
NA | medium-sized | TRBJ1-1 | TRBV6-2/TRBV6-3 | TGTGCCAGCAGTGTAGGACAGATGAACACTGAAGCTTTCTTT | CASSVGQMNTEAFF
NA | medium-sized | TRBJ1-2 | TRBV5-1 | TGCGCCAGCAGCTTGGGCGGGGATGATGGCTACACCTTC | CASSLGGDDGYTF